The clone carrying this T cell receptor beta chain showed up just a few times. One end of the junction does not line up with germline, which may come from a read error. One entry per CDR3 protein results from TCRdb running MiXCR on the 5' RACE reads. The table includes 200,000 to 250,000 distinct CDR3 sequences, more than 13% detected once. This sample is drawn from a study of identical twins. The CDR3 is 13 residues long. CDR1 is ENHRY and CDR2 is SYGVKD in the germline V gene. Source material: memory (CD45RO+) T cells sorted from blood. This receptor was taken from a woman between 18 and 30 years old in good health. This chain uses TRBV10-3 with TRBJ1-1; TRBD1 might be the D (6 bases). This CDR3 is CAFSRGLNTEAFF. CDR3 DNA sequence: TGTGCCTTCAGTAGGGGGTTGAACACTGAAGCTTTCTTT.